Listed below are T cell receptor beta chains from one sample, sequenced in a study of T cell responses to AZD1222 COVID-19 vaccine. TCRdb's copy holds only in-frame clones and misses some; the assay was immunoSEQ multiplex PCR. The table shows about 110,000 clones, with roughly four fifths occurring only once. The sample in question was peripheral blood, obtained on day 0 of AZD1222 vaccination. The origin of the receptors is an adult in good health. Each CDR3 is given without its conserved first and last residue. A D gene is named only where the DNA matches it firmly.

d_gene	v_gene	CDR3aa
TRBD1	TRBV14	ASSPRVRDRGLHSGNTIY
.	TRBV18	ASSPPNAVIGTNSYEQY
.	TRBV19	ASSIRSAYNEQF
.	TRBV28	ASTVVRGTGANVLT
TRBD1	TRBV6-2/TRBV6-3	ASSRQGVEQY
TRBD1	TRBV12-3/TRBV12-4	ASSFRTGPEAF
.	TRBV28	ASSLVQSYGYT
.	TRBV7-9	ASSLLGETDTQY
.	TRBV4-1	ASSQPLARLGELF
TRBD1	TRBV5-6	ASSSGLGQGIRDTQY